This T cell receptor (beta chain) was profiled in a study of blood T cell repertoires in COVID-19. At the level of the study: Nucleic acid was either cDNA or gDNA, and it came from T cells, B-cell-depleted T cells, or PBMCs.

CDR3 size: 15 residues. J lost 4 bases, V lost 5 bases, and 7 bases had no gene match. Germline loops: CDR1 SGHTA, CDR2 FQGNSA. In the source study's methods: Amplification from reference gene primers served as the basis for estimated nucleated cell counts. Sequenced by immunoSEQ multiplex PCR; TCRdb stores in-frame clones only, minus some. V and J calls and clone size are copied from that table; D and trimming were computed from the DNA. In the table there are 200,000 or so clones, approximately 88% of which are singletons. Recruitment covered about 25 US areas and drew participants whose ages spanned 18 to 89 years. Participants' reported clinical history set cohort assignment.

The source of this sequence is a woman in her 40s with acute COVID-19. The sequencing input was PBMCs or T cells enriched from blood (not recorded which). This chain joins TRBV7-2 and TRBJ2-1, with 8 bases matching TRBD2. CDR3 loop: CASSETGTSYNEQFF. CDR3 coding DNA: TGTGCCAGCAGCGAAACCGGGACTAGTTACAATGAGCAGTTCTTC.